This TCR beta chain was captured in a study of PD-L1 blockade in urothelial cancer. Turning to the study itself: Patients had undergone 0 to 3 prior chemotherapy regimens. The analyses of blood took place 3 weeks (second dose) and 6 weeks after treatment start. Blood samples contained a median about 140,000 T cells.

The repertoire was sequenced with immunoSEQ multiplex PCR; TCRdb's copy has only in-frame clones and lacks some. The top ten hold approximately 31% of the sample, which has roughly 26,000 clones, 80% to 90% seen once. Details on this clone: Its matching antigen is unknown.

Study results and limitations: Patients with below-median pretreatment blood clonality survived longer.

Germline V gives CDR1 MRHNA, CDR2 SNTAGT. V lost 5 bases and J lost 9; bases outside the gene matches: 3. The CDR3 covers 13 residues. This sequence joins TRBV6-4 and TRBJ2-4; the match to TRBD1 covers 11 bases. This TCR was recovered from a man aged 60 to 69 with urothelial cancer. The material sequenced was PBMCs, taken around atezolizumab (anti-PD-L1) treatment. This CDR3 is CASSPGQGGIQYF. In DNA form, the CDR3 reads TGTGCCAGCAGTCCGGGACAGGGGGGCATTCAGTACTTC.